A single sample gave rise to the 30 T cell receptor beta chains below, sequenced in a study of cytomegalovirus exposure and HLA in healthy donors. The protocol was immunoSEQ multiplex PCR, while the TCRdb copy is restricted to in-frame clones and leaves out a portion. The sample consists of 250,000 to 300,000 clones, around 90% of them appearing once. Sequencing was carried out using PBMCs. The receptors originated from a woman aged 18-29 years in good health and CMV-seronegative.

The J gene is TRBJ2-7, the V gene TRBV11-2; 7 nucleotides line up with TRBD1. This CDR3 region has 14 residues. CDR1 SGHAT and CDR2 FQNNGV come from the germline V gene. With 1 base clipped from V and 4 bases from J, the junction kept 4 bases outside the gene matches. The CDR3 region has the DNA TGTGCCAGCAGCTTAGGTTCGGGACAGTACGAGCAGTACTTC. It encodes CASSLGSGQYEQYF.

The chain has TRBV11-2 and TRBJ2-1; tentative D call: TRBD2 (5 bases). Germline-derived CDR1 and CDR2 are SGHAT and FQNNGV. The CDR3 runs 13 residues. Trimming shortened V by 4 bases and J by 8 bases, and 12 bases separated the two germline ends. DNA for the CDR3: TGTGCCAGCAGCTACCCGGGAATGGATGAGCAGTTCTTC. Its translation: CASSYPGMDEQFF.

V is TRBV5-4 and J is TRBJ1-2; 8 nucleotides align to TRBD1. CDR1 SGHNT and CDR2 YYREEE come from the germline V gene (reference sequence). The V and J ends lost 4 bases and 2 bases, in that order; junction bases with no gene match: 7. CDR3 length: 15 residues. The CDR3, as DNA: TGTGCCAGCAGCCCTGGACAGGGACCAAACTATGGCTACACCTTC. It yields the protein CASSPGQGPNYGYTF. Full variable domain (rest looked up from reference TRBV5-4 and TRBJ1-2): ETGVTQSPTHLIKTRGQQVTLRCSSQSGHNTVSWYQQALGQGPQFIFQYYREEENGRGNFPPRFSGLQFPNYSSELNVNALELDDSALYLCASSPGQGPNYGYTFGSGTRLTVV.

The V call is TRBV18, the J call TRBJ2-7, with D possibly being TRBD2 (7 bases). Germline V lookup: CDR1 KGHSH, CDR2 LQKENI. The CDR3 length is 15 residues. The V gene lost 5 bases and the J gene lost 1 base, with 15 bases spanning the gap. Here the CDR3 DNA reads TGTGCCAGCTCAATCGGGAGCGGGACATCCTACGAGCAGTACGTC. It codes for CASSIGSGTSYEQYV.

The J gene is TRBJ1-2, the V gene TRBV28, with no clear D. The V and J ends lost 5 bases and 3 bases respectively, with 7 bases between them. The V gene's germline CDR1 is MDHEN and CDR2 SYDVKM. The CDR3 length is 12 residues. CDR3: CASSTRDYGYTF. CDR3 nucleotides: TGTGCCAGCAGTACTCGGGACTATGGCTACACCTTC.

CDR3 nucleotides: TGTGCCAGCAGCTCTTTTAGCGGACTAGCCAAAAACATTCAGTACTTC. Translated, it gives CASSSFSGLAKNIQYF. This chain joins TRBV13 and TRBJ2-4, with a possible D match to TRBD2 (6 bases). Germline V CDR1 and CDR2: PRHDT, FYEKMQ (reference sequence). V lost 4 bases and J 0 bases, leaving 13 bases between the germline ends. This CDR3 is 16 amino acids long.

This clone was detected once. The rearrangement uses TRBV19 and TRBJ2-3; 10 bases match TRBD2. The CDR3 spans 16 residues. From germline, CDR1 is LNHDA and CDR2 SQIVND (reference sequence). V was pared by 5 bases and J by 1 base, with 6 bases of the junction left unmatched. CDR3 sequence (DNA): TGTGCCAGTAGTGTTGTCAGCGGGGGGGGCACAGATACGCAGTATTTT. The encoded protein is CASSVVSGGGTDTQYF.

The gene calls are TRBV28 and TRBJ1-1; D uncertain. V gave up 5 bases and J gave up 1 base, with 14 bases separating them. This CDR3 region has 15 residues. CDR1 is MDHEN, CDR2 SYDVKM, per germline. The DNA for the CDR3 is TGTGCCAGCAGTCCCCTTTGGGGAGGGAACACTGAAGCTTTCTTT. It translates to CASSPLWGGNTEAFF. Full variable domain (missing parts from reference TRBV28 and TRBJ1-1): DVKVTQSSRYLVKRTGEKVFLECVQDMDHENMFWYRQDPGLGLRLIYFSYDVKMKEKGDIPEGYSVSREKKERFSLILESASTNQTSMYLCASSPLWGGNTEAFFGQGTRLTVV.

The rearrangement links TRBV4-3 to TRBJ1-4, with 8 bases identical to TRBD1. V dropped 0 bases and J dropped 5; count of bases not matched to a gene: 2. Germline V gives CDR1 LGHNA, CDR2 YSLEER. The CDR3 is 15 residues long. The CDR3 loop reads CASSQEDRENEKLFF. In DNA, the CDR3 is TGCGCCAGCAGCCAAGAGGACAGGGAAAATGAAAAACTGTTTTTT.

The J gene is TRBJ2-2, the V gene TRBV30, with D possibly matching TRBD1 (7 bases). This CDR3 is 15 amino acids long. V dropped 7 bases and J dropped 4 bases, with 19 bases sitting between them. CDR1 and CDR2 (germline): GTSNPN, SVGIG (reference sequence). CDR3 nucleotide sequence: TGTGCCTCGTCCGCGACAGGGAGGTTCACCGGGGAGCTGTTTTTT. This codes for CASSATGRFTGELFF. The full variable domain, completed using reference TRBV30 and TRBJ2-2, is SQTIHQWPATLVQPVGSPLSLECTVEGTSNPNLYWYRQAAGRGLQLLFYSVGIGQISSEVPQNLSASRPQDRQFILSSKKLLLSDSGFYLCASSATGRFTGELFFGEGSRLTVL.

This chain connects TRBV6-5 to TRBJ2-3; D gene unclear. Per the germline V gene, CDR1 is MNHEY and CDR2 is SVGAGI. The V and J ends lost 0 bases and 0 bases respectively, with 10 bases between them. This CDR3 contains 16 residues. The CDR3 DNA reads TGTGCCAGCAGTTACTCGACGGCGGCTAGCACAGATACGCAGTATTTT. Translation gives CASSYSTAASTDTQYF.

This sequence joins TRBV7-6 and TRBJ2-1, with 10 bases aligning to TRBD1. Germline assignment: CDR1 SGHVS and CDR2 FNYEAQ. The CDR3 length is 13 residues. J lost 7 bases, V lost 6 bases, and 3 bases had no gene match. CDR3 nucleotide sequence: TGTGCCAGCAGGCGGACAGGGGGAAATGAGCAGTTCTTC. Its translation is CASRRTGGNEQFF.

The chain couples TRBV5-6 to TRBJ2-3, with D tentatively TRBD1 (7 bases). The CDR3 spans 16 residues. Trimming shortened V by 0 bases and J by 2 bases, and 13 bases separated the two germline ends. Germline CDR1 SGHDT, CDR2 YYEEEE. Here the CDR3 DNA reads TGTGCCAGCAGCTTGGGGCGGGACAGAGCCACAGATACGCAGTATTTT. This gives the protein CASSLGRDRATDTQYF.

J is TRBJ2-1 and V is TRBV4-3, with TRBD2 identical over 10 bases. Germline assignment: CDR1 LGHNA and CDR2 YSLEER. The CDR3 loop spans 16 amino acids. With V trimmed by 2 bases and J by 7 bases, 8 bases remained unmatched. For the CDR3, the DNA is TGCGCCAGCAGCCAACTCAGCGGGGGGGCGATTAATGAGCAGTTCTTC. Protein sequence: CASSQLSGGAINEQFF.

V and J are TRBV6-1 and TRBJ2-1; 9 bases agree with TRBD2. Germline CDR1 reads MNHNS; CDR2 reads SASEGT. The CDR3 runs 17 residues. With 0 bases clipped from V and 2 bases from J, the junction kept 5 bases outside the gene matches. The CDR3 DNA follows: TGTGCCAGCAGTGAAGCGGCTAGCGGGGACCCCTACAATGAGCAGTTCTTC. Amino acids: CASSEAASGDPYNEQFF.

This rearrangement joins TRBV9 to TRBJ2-3, with TRBD2 identical over 7 bases. The CDR3 extends over 17 amino acids. Germline trimming cut 3 bases from V and 0 bases from J; bases unmatched to any gene: 10. CDR1 is SGDLS and CDR2 is YYNGEE in the germline V gene. The chain's CDR3 is CASSDPPRRGSTDTQYF. The DNA for the CDR3 is TGTGCCAGCAGCGACCCACCCCGGCGGGGGAGCACAGATACGCAGTATTTT.

The chain recombines TRBV5-4 with TRBJ2-3, with TRBD1 matching over 8 bases. After removal of 5 bases from V and 4 bases from J, the junction contained 6 bases not matched to a gene. This CDR3 is 14 amino acids long. Germline CDR1 and CDR2: SGHNT and YYREEE (reference sequence). CDR3 DNA sequence: TGTGCCAGCAGACTCGGACAGGGATCAGATACGCAGTATTTT. Amino acids: CASRLGQGSDTQYF.

The chain carries TRBV2 and TRBJ2-7; 8 nucleotides match TRBD1. The CDR3 length is 18 residues. Trimming removed 6 bases from V and 4 bases from J; junction bases left unmatched: 20. Per the germline V gene, CDR1 is SNHLY and CDR2 is FYNNEI. The DNA for the CDR3 is TGTGCCAGCAGGGGTGGTAGGTCGGACAGGGCCTTCAGGTACGAGCAGTACTTC. Its translation is CASRGGRSDRAFRYEQYF.

Only one count was recorded for this clone. The genes are TRBV5-1 and TRBJ1-1; D not certain. Trimming left V 4 bases short and J 2 bases short, with 18 bases between. The CDR3 runs 16 residues. The V gene's germline CDR1 is SGHRS and CDR2 YFSETQ. The CDR3 loop is CASSLRSGSSNTEAFF. For the CDR3, the DNA is TGCGCCAGCAGCCTCCGCTCCGGTAGCTCCAACACTGAAGCTTTCTTT. Variable domain in full (rest from reference TRBV5-1 and TRBJ1-1): KAGVTQTPRYLIKTRGQQVTLSCSPISGHRSVSWYQQTPGQGLQFLFEYFSETQRNKGNFPGRFSGRQFSNSRSEMNVSTLELGDSALYLCASSLRSGSSNTEAFFGQGTRLTVV.

The rearrangement uses TRBV10-3 and TRBJ2-5, with TRBD2 matching over 7 bases. The J segment lost 5 bases and the V segment lost 3 bases, leaving 15 bases of the junction unmatched. Germline V gene lookup returns CDR1 ENHRY and CDR2 SYGVKD. The CDR3 has 17 amino acids. CDR3 region: CAISEGGAAGPQETQYF. The CDR3 region has the DNA TGTGCCATCAGTGAAGGTGGGGCAGCGGGGCCCCAGGAGACCCAGTACTTC.

This chain uses TRBV6-5 with TRBJ2-5; 15 bases are shared with TRBD2. The germline gives CDR1 MNHEY, CDR2 SVGAGI. CDR3 length: 14 amino acids. The V gene end was trimmed by 11 bases and the J gene end by 7 bases; junction bases not matched to a gene: 8. CDR3 loop: CAARTSGGAGTQYF. CDR3 nucleotides: TGTGCCGCACGGACTAGCGGGGGGGCCGGGACCCAGTACTTC.

The chain recombines TRBV28 with TRBJ2-2, with D maybe TRBD1 (5 bases). The CDR3 has 17 residues. The germline V and J ends were trimmed by 3 bases and 3 bases, with 17 bases remaining between them. Looked up from germline, CDR1 is MDHEN and CDR2 is SYDVKM. CDR3 sequence reads: CASSLVLGQGYTGELFF. In nucleotides, the CDR3 is TGTGCCAGCAGTTTGGTGTTAGGGCAGGGTTACACCGGGGAGCTGTTTTTT.

The chain has TRBV5-5 and TRBJ2-7; no definite D call. The CDR3 is 12 residues long. V lost 1 base, J lost 6 bases, and 8 bases lay in between. Looked up from germline, CDR1 is SGHKS and CDR2 is YYEKEE (reference sequence). The chain's CDR3 is CASSLPVVEQYF. CDR3 DNA sequence: TGTGCCAGCAGCTTGCCCGTAGTCGAGCAGTACTTC.

This clone was counted between two and nine times. The CDR3 region has the DNA TGCGCCAGCAGCCAAGAATCAACATATAATTCACCCCTCCACTTT. Translating gives CASSQESTYNSPLHF. J is TRBJ1-6 and V is TRBV4-1; D not resolved. This CDR3 has 15 residues. The germline CDR1 and CDR2 sequences are MGHRA and YSYEKL. The germline V and J ends were trimmed by 0 bases and 4 bases, with 7 bases remaining between them.

In DNA, the CDR3 is TGTGCCAGCAGTTTAGCCCTCACGACTACCCCCAGAGCCAAAAACATTCAGTACTTC. Translation gives CASSLALTTTPRAKNIQYF. V and J are TRBV27 and TRBJ2-4; weak D call: TRBD2 (5 bases). This CDR3 has 19 amino acids. Germline V gene lookup returns CDR1 MNHEY and CDR2 SMNVEV (reference sequence). Trimming left V 2 bases short and J 0 bases short, with 20 bases between.

In its sample, this clone was seen once. The chain combines TRBV28 with TRBJ1-5; 12 bases are a match to TRBD1. CDR1 MDHEN and CDR2 SYDVKM come from the germline V gene. The CDR3 sequence is 15 residues long. The trim removed 5 bases at V and 7 bases at J, leaving 6 bases unmatched. Here the CDR3 reads CASSPGQGAQQPQHF. The CDR3 DNA reads as TGTGCCAGCAGTCCGGGACAGGGGGCACAGCAGCCCCAGCATTTT.

V gene TRBV6-5 combines with J gene TRBJ2-2; D is ambiguous. The ends were cut back, 6 bases at V and 5 bases at J, with 10 bases in the middle. CDR1 MNHEY and CDR2 SVGAGI come from the germline V gene. The CDR3 totals 13 residues. This CDR3 reads CASRPIATGELFF. The CDR3 nucleotides read TGTGCCAGCAGACCGATAGCTACCGGGGAGCTGTTTTTT.

The rearrangement uses TRBV6-1 and TRBJ1-1, with D possibly matching TRBD1 (5 bases). CDR1 and CDR2 from the germline V gene are MNHNS and SASEGT. V dropped 7 bases and J dropped 1 base, with 16 bases sitting between them. This CDR3 has 15 amino acids. Here the CDR3 DNA reads TGTGCCAGCAAAGCGAGCCGCCAGGGGAACACTGAAGCTTTCTTT. This codes for CASKASRQGNTEAFF.

This chain uses TRBV6-5 with TRBJ1-2; possibly TRBD1 for D (5 bases). The CDR3 totals 15 residues. Trimming shortened V by 0 bases and J by 5 bases, and 13 bases separated the two germline ends. Germline V gene sequence: CDR1 MNHEY, CDR2 SVGAGI. For the CDR3, the DNA is TGTGCCAGCAGTTACTCGAACCAGGGAAGGTATGGCTACACCTTC. This sequence encodes CASSYSNQGRYGYTF.

In the case of this clone: Other DNA variants within this sample encode the same CDR3. The gene calls are TRBV6-5 and TRBJ1-2; D unresolved. Germline CDR1 MNHEY, CDR2 SVGAGI. CDR3 length equals 12 residues. The V end lost 5 bases, the J end lost 4 bases, and 8 bases lay between the germline ends. Here the CDR3 DNA reads TGTGCCAGCAGTCCAGACACCTATGGCTACACCTTC. It codes for CASSPDTYGYTF.